This TCR beta chain was retrieved from a study of blood T cell repertoires in COVID-19. Generated by immunoSEQ multiplex PCR, the TCRdb table keeps only in-frame clones and is missing some. This sample yields about 160,000 clones, of which 75% to 80% are seen a single time; about 15% belongs to the top ten. Trimming removed 2 bases from V and 5 bases from J, with 27 bases in between. This CDR3 comprises 20 residues. The germline gives CDR1 MGHRA, CDR2 YSYEKL. The chain has TRBV4-1 and TRBJ2-2, with D possibly being TRBD1 (6 bases). The specimen sequenced was peripheral blood. This TCR derives from a woman older than 75 with acute or convalescent COVID-19. CDR3 coding DNA: TGCGCCAGCAGCCAACAACCTCAGGGGAACCCATCTCTCCGAACCGGGGAGCTGTTTTTT. It codes for CASSQQPQGNPSLRTGELFF.